These T cell receptor beta chains were read from a single sample in a study of early T cells in non-severe SARS-CoV-2 infection. TCRdb reprocessed the 5' RACE reads with MiXCR, giving one entry per CDR3 protein. This table holds approximately 40,000 distinct CDR3 sequences, about a tenth found once. The specimen sequenced was whole blood. The receptors here all came from an adult who was a healthcare worker with PCR-confirmed SARS-CoV-2 infection or an uninfected control (not recorded which). Each CDR3 is given with its conserved first and last residue. A D gene is named only where the DNA matches it firmly. The size field is filled for only some rows; it gives once, few, many or a size class.

clone size	CDR3 length	V gene	J gene	D gene	CDR3 protein	CDR3 DNA
many	16	TRBV2	TRBJ2-5	-	CASSGSGRDLQETQYF	TGTGCCAGCAGTGGCTCGGGCCGGGACTTACAAGAGACCCAGTACTTC
many	14	TRBV7-2	TRBJ1-2	TRBD1	CASSPDRGDYGYTF	TGTGCCAGCAGCCCGGACAGGGGAGACTATGGCTACACCTTC
-	12	TRBV20-1	TRBJ2-3	-	CSARDQPGTQYF	TGCAGTGCTAGAGATCAACCGGGTACGCAGTATTTT
-	14	TRBV24-1	TRBJ1-2	-	CATSDQGFPYGYTF	TGTGCCACCAGTGATCAGGGGTTTCCCTATGGCTACACCTTC
medium-sized	14	TRBV5-4	TRBJ1-1	-	CASSFRGGHTEAFF	TGTGCCAGCAGCTTCAGGGGAGGCCACACTGAAGCTTTCTTT
many	15	TRBV5-1	TRBJ1-2	TRBD1	CASSRGTGSNYGYTF	TGCGCCAGCAGTCGGGGGACAGGGTCTAACTATGGCTACACCTTC
-	17	TRBV7-2	TRBJ1-5	-	CASSLTSNRVSNQPQHF	TGTGCCAGCAGCTTAACGAGTAACAGGGTTAGCAATCAGCCCCAGCATTTT
few	15	TRBV14	TRBJ2-3	-	CASSPPLKGTDTQYF	TGTGCCAGCAGCCCCCCCTTGAAGGGGACAGATACGCAGTATTTT
-	13	TRBV7-2	TRBJ1-1	-	CASSLRQNSEAFF	TGTGCCAGCAGCCTGCGACAAAACAGCGAAGCTTTCTTT
-	13	TRBV20-1	TRBJ1-5	TRBD1	CSARDRFNQPQHF	TGCAGTGCTAGGGACAGGTTCAATCAGCCCCAGCATTTT
many	14	TRBV27	TRBJ2-5	-	CASSLWGYQETQYF	TGTGCCAGCAGTTTGTGGGGGTACCAAGAGACCCAGTACTTC
few	16	TRBV20-1	TRBJ2-7	TRBD2	CSARDGLAGRTYEQYF	TGCAGTGCTAGAGATGGGCTAGCGGGGAGGACCTACGAGCAGTACTTC
many	12	TRBV20-1	TRBJ1-5	-	CSARPSNQPQHF	TGCAGTGCTAGACCCTCCAATCAGCCCCAGCATTTT
-	12	TRBV6-2/TRBV6-3	TRBJ2-1	-	CASAVGYNEQFF	TGTGCCAGCGCAGTTGGGTACAATGAGCAGTTCTTC
few	12	TRBV5-5	TRBJ1-2	-	CASSSREYGYTF	TGTGCCAGCAGCTCCAGGGAGTATGGCTACACCTTC
-	17	TRBV4-2	TRBJ2-3	TRBD2	CASSQVLAGGATDTQYF	TGTGCCAGCAGCCAAGTCCTAGCGGGGGGTGCCACAGATACGCAGTATTTT
-	16	TRBV19	TRBJ2-5	TRBD1	CASSIRTGGGRETQYF	TGTGCCAGTAGTATAAGGACAGGGGGTGGCCGAGAGACCCAGTACTTC
many	13	TRBV7-3	TRBJ1-1	-	CASSLTDGTEAFF	TGTGCCAGCAGCTTAACGGATGGCACTGAAGCTTTCTTT